Below, one T cell receptor (beta chain) is given with its context. Its antigen is not identified. Sequencing used immunoSEQ multiplex PCR; TCRdb keeps in-frame clones, though not all of them. The table lists fewer than 400,000 clones, roughly two thirds of them singletons. These data come from a study of cytotoxic CD8 clonotypes in ibrutinib-treated CLL. Germline V gene data show CDR1 as GTSNPN and CDR2 as SVGIG (reference sequence). Trimming removed 8 bases at V and 5 bases at J, with 10 bases between. This CDR3 is 12 amino acids long. Findings of the study overall: Baseline levels of clonality went above those of age-matched healthy donors and moved with circulating CD8+ T-cell counts.

The chain recombines TRBV30 with TRBJ1-6, with D hard to call. This clonotype was obtained from a human donor with chronic lymphocytic leukemia. Sequencing was performed on PBMCs, taken after 36 months of ibrutinib treatment. The CDR3 loop reads CAKRKDNSPLHF. CDR3 nucleotides: TGTGCCAAGAGGAAAGATAATTCACCCCTCCACTTT.